This T cell receptor (beta chain) stems from a study of T cell repertoires in cytomegalovirus infection. This CDR3 contains 14 residues. CDR1 is SGHNT, CDR2 YYREEE, per germline (reference sequence). V shed 4 bases and J shed 1 base, with 11 bases lying between them. Study results and caveats: The ex vivo response was dominated by HLA-C-restricted CMV-specific TCR beta clonotypes. Adding up the frequency of public TCR beta families identified people who carried CMV plus the relevant HLA.

From the reads, TCRdb called clonotypes with MiXCR, one entry per CDR3 protein. In the table there are around 180,000 distinct CDR3 sequences, under 25% of which are singletons. The sample holds a few counts of this clonotype. The target antigen is unknown. The receptor comes from a human donor in good health (CMV status not recorded). Some clones in this sample may be carry-over from other donors' samples. The sequencing sample was made of PBMCs. V usage is TRBV5-4 and J usage is TRBJ1-1, with a weak D call TRBD1 (5 bases). CDR3 in amino acids: CASSAPTANTEAFF. The CDR3 region has the DNA TGTGCCAGCAGCGCCCCGACAGCGAACACTGAAGCTTTCTTT.